This entry describes one TCR beta chain. CD45RO-negative, CCR7-positively selected cells formed the naive CD8 fraction, excluding terminally differentiated effector memory CD45RA+ cells. Each of the donors was a healthy adult who was HIV-negative and had not had a recent acute infection or vaccination. Caucasian adults residing in Nashville, Tennessee made up all the donors. This entry belongs to a study of shared clonotypes between healthy human individuals. V lost 3 bases, J lost 4 bases, and 3 bases stayed unmatched. This CDR3 has 15 residues. Germline-derived CDR1 and CDR2 are ENHRY and SYGVKD. For every subset, genomic DNA was evenly distributed across several immunoSEQ plates. TCRdb's copy holds only in-frame clones and misses some; the assay was immunoSEQ multiplex PCR. The sample lists just over 2,000,000 clones; about 95% were seen once.

The sequence was obtained from a man aged 18 to 29 in good health. The chain is built from TRBV10-3 and TRBJ2-1; 10 bases line up with TRBD1. The sequencing input was naive CD8+ T cells sorted from blood. CDR3 sequence: CAISEPGQGYNEQFF. As DNA, the CDR3 is TGTGCCATCAGTGAACCGGGACAGGGGTACAATGAGCAGTTCTTC.